This is a list of T cell receptor beta chains from one sample in a study of blood T cell repertoires in COVID-19. The data were produced by immunoSEQ multiplex PCR, yet TCRdb's version contains in-frame clones alone and is incomplete. In the table there are 200,000 to 300,000 clones, roughly 90% of which are singletons. The sample comprised peripheral blood. The receptors come from a human donor in a cohort sampled during active COVID-19. CDR3s include the opening cysteine and the closing phenylalanine or tryptophan. D genes are given only for firm matches. Only some rows state a clone size, as once, few, many or a class for expanded clones.

cdr3_aa | cdr3_nt | v_call | clone_size | cdr3_length | j_call | d_call
CASKFTGENTEAFF | TGTGCCAGTAAGTTCACGGGGGAAAACACTGAAGCTTTCTTT | TRBV19 | - | 14 | TRBJ1-1 | -
CASSSSNIQYF | TGTGCCAGCAGCTCCTCAAACATTCAGTACTTC | TRBV3-1/TRBV3-2 | - | 11 | TRBJ2-4 | -
CAISRTGSQPQHF | TGTGCCATCAGCCGTACAGGGAGTCAGCCCCAGCATTTT | TRBV10-3 | - | 13 | TRBJ1-5 | -
CASSRPEGGRYGYTF | TGTGCCAGCAGCCGTCCTGAGGGGGGGCGATATGGCTACACCTTC | TRBV5-6 | - | 15 | TRBJ1-2 | -
CASSRGMGNQPQHF | TGTGCCAGCAGCAGGGGCATGGGCAATCAGCCCCAGCATTTT | TRBV7-2 | - | 14 | TRBJ1-5 | -
CAWTVGGTGELFF | TGTGCCTGGACAGTAGGGGGCACCGGGGAGCTGTTTTTT | TRBV30 | - | 13 | TRBJ2-2 | -
CANANGGIGQQFF | TGTGCCAACGCTAACGGGGGGATCGGTCAGCAGTTCTTC | TRBV12-3/TRBV12-4 | - | 13 | TRBJ2-1 | TRBD2
CASSLQGGVTGGSSYEQYF | TGCGCCAGCAGCTTACAGGGTGGTGTAACGGGAGGCAGCTCCTACGAGCAGTACTTC | TRBV4-1 | - | 19 | TRBJ2-7 | -
CASSEGTSPYYGYTF | TGTGCCAGTAGTGAAGGGACATCCCCCTACTATGGCTACACCTTC | TRBV19 | once | 15 | TRBJ1-2 | -
CAWDLGVAGLSYEQYF | TGTGCCTGGGATCTGGGAGTAGCGGGGTTAAGCTACGAGCAGTACTTC | TRBV30 | - | 16 | TRBJ2-7 | TRBD2
CASSLTSGQETQYF | TGTGCCAGCAGTTTGACTAGCGGGCAAGAGACCCAGTACTTC | TRBV6-5 | - | 14 | TRBJ2-5 | TRBD2
CASSYSRLRLQETQYF | TGTGCCAGCAGTTACTCGCGGCTACGGCTCCAAGAGACCCAGTACTTC | TRBV6-5 | - | 16 | TRBJ2-5 | -
CSVEGLAGRGNEQFF | TGCAGCGTTGAGGGACTAGCGGGGAGAGGCAATGAGCAGTTCTTC | TRBV29-1 | - | 15 | TRBJ2-1 | TRBD2
CASSSGMGQPQHF | TGTGCCAGCAGCTCTGGAATGGGCCAGCCCCAGCATTTT | TRBV6-5 | - | 13 | TRBJ1-5 | -
CASSLLADRVLEKLFF | TGTGCCAGCAGTTTATTGGCGGACAGGGTATTGGAAAAACTGTTTTTT | TRBV28 | few | 16 | TRBJ1-4 | TRBD1
CASNYRGETQYF | TGTGCCAGCAATTACAGGGGGGAGACCCAGTACTTC | TRBV6-5 | - | 12 | TRBJ2-5 | TRBD1
CASSLIRTGDLSYEQYF | TGCGCCAGCAGCTTAATTAGGACAGGGGACCTGTCCTACGAGCAGTACTTC | TRBV5-1 | - | 17 | TRBJ2-7 | TRBD1
CASSYSPDSYEQYF | TGTGCCAGCAGTTACTCCCCAGATTCCTACGAGCAGTACTTC | TRBV6-2/TRBV6-3 | - | 14 | TRBJ2-7 | -
CSVGRGVDGYTF | TGCAGCGTGGGGCGGGGAGTCGATGGCTACACCTTC | TRBV29-1 | once | 12 | TRBJ1-2 | -
CASSLETGAGTDTQYF | TGCGCCAGCAGCTTGGAGACAGGGGCTGGCACAGATACGCAGTATTTT | TRBV5-1 | - | 16 | TRBJ2-3 | TRBD1
CASSLDRGSSYEQYF | TGCGCCAGCAGCCTCGACAGGGGAAGCTCCTACGAGCAGTACTTC | TRBV4-3 | - | 15 | TRBJ2-7 | TRBD1
CASSPPGGGNTIYF | TGTGCCAGCAGTCCGCCCGGAGGTGGAAACACCATATATTTT | TRBV5-6 | - | 14 | TRBJ1-3 | -
CATSDRSGSVTDTQYF | TGTGCCACCAGTGACCGTAGCGGGAGTGTGACAGATACGCAGTATTTT | TRBV24-1 | once | 16 | TRBJ2-3 | TRBD2
CASSLDLLAGVRYEQYF | TGTGCCAGCAGCTTAGATCTACTAGCGGGAGTAAGATACGAGCAGTACTTC | TRBV11-2 | - | 17 | TRBJ2-7 | TRBD2
CASSIVGAGRYEQYF | TGTGCCAGTAGTATAGTAGGAGCAGGGCGGTACGAGCAGTACTTC | TRBV19 | - | 15 | TRBJ2-7 | -
CASSDSGLATDTQYF | TGTGCCAGCAGTGACTCGGGACTAGCTACAGATACGCAGTATTTT | TRBV6-4 | few | 15 | TRBJ2-3 | TRBD2
CARSLGLGQAKRGVNTEAFF | TGTGCCAGAAGCTTGGGCCTCGGACAGGCTAAACGAGGGGTGAACACTGAAGCTTTCTTT | TRBV5-3 | - | 20 | TRBJ1-1 | TRBD1
CSVVIRSYEQYF | TGCAGCGTTGTAATACGGTCCTACGAGCAGTACTTC | TRBV29-1 | few | 12 | TRBJ2-7 | -
CASTPSTDSYEQYF | TGTGCCAGCACACCTTCGACAGATTCCTACGAGCAGTACTTC | TRBV6-5 | - | 14 | TRBJ2-7 | -
CASSPGTSGYEQYF | TGTGCCAGCAGCCCAGGGACTAGCGGCTACGAGCAGTACTTC | TRBV11-2 | - | 14 | TRBJ2-7 | TRBD2
CASSHTDRGVRTNTGELFF | TGTGCCAGCAGCCATACCGACAGGGGGGTTCGGACGAACACCGGGGAGCTGTTTTTT | TRBV7-8 | - | 19 | TRBJ2-2 | TRBD1
CASTRWGANVLTF | TGTGCCAGCACGCGGTGGGGGGCCAACGTCCTGACTTTC | TRBV27 | - | 13 | TRBJ2-6 | -
CATSASGVSYEQYF | TGTGCCACCAGCGCATCAGGGGTCTCCTACGAGCAGTACTTC | TRBV15 | few | 14 | TRBJ2-7 | -
CASSPFVNTEAFF | TGTGCCAGCAGTCCTTTTGTGAACACTGAAGCTTTCTTT | TRBV12-3/TRBV12-4 | - | 13 | TRBJ1-1 | -
CASSPEGATEAFF | TGTGCCAGCAGCCCGGAGGGAGCCACTGAAGCTTTCTTT | TRBV6-5 | - | 13 | TRBJ1-1 | -
CASRRLGDSGTDYGYTF | TGTGCCAGCAGGAGACTAGGAGATTCCGGGACAGACTATGGCTACACCTTC | TRBV3-1/TRBV3-2 | once | 17 | TRBJ1-2 | TRBD1
CASTVVVRTSGLSYNEQFF | TGTGCCAGCACAGTGGTAGTCAGGACTAGCGGGTTATCCTACAATGAGCAGTTCTTC | TRBV28 | few | 19 | TRBJ2-1 | TRBD2
CASSSYGGGSYEQYF | TGTGCCAGCAGCTCCTACGGCGGGGGCTCCTACGAGCAGTACTTC | TRBV7-9 | - | 15 | TRBJ2-7 | TRBD2
CASSMDRGHMDGYTF | TGCGCCAGCAGCATGGACAGGGGGCATATGGATGGCTACACCTTC | TRBV5-1 | - | 15 | TRBJ1-2 | TRBD1
CASSLGRVRDNSPLHF | TGTGCCAGCAGCTTAGGCAGGGTGAGAGATAATTCACCCCTCCACTTT | TRBV11-3 | - | 16 | TRBJ1-6 | -
CASSNGPGQMNTEAFF | TGCGCCAGCAGCAATGGGCCGGGACAAATGAACACTGAAGCTTTCTTT | TRBV5-1 | - | 16 | TRBJ1-1 | -
CASSQSGADEQYF | TGTGCCAGCAGCCAATCCGGTGCTGACGAGCAGTACTTC | TRBV16 | - | 13 | TRBJ2-7 | -
CASSSSAGVPSSYNEQFF | TGTGCCAGCAGCTCTTCCGCGGGGGTCCCGAGCTCCTACAATGAGCAGTTCTTC | TRBV5-6 | - | 18 | TRBJ2-1 | TRBD2
CASSFRSDISYEQYF | TGTGCCAGCAGTTTCCGGTCGGACATTTCCTACGAGCAGTACTTC | TRBV28 | once | 15 | TRBJ2-7 | -
CASSSGQGREKYF | TGTGCCAGCAGCTCAGGACAGGGGAGGGAAAAGTACTTC | TRBV7-9 | - | 13 | TRBJ2-7 | TRBD1
CSASTSSYEQYF | TGCAGCGCATCGACTAGTTCCTACGAGCAGTACTTC | TRBV29-1 | - | 12 | TRBJ2-7 | -
CASSLEGANSPLHF | TGTGCCAGCAGTTTAGAGGGGGCAAATTCACCCCTCCACTTT | TRBV27 | - | 14 | TRBJ1-6 | TRBD1
CASSLRGSSYNEQFF | TGTGCCAGCAGCCTGCGGGGGAGCTCCTACAATGAGCAGTTCTTC | TRBV11-3 | - | 15 | TRBJ2-1 | TRBD2
CASRDTGPETQYF | TGTGCCAGCAGGGACACCGGTCCAGAGACCCAGTACTTC | TRBV6-5 | - | 13 | TRBJ2-5 | -
CASSLGQRSSYEQYF | TGTGCCAGCAGTTTAGGACAGAGGAGCTCCTACGAGCAGTACTTC | TRBV6-2/TRBV6-3 | - | 15 | TRBJ2-7 | -
CASSLGTVNTEAFF | TGTGCCAGCAGTTTGGGGACAGTGAACACTGAAGCTTTCTTT | TRBV6-5 | few | 14 | TRBJ1-1 | TRBD1
CASNYLAGEGPEAFF | TGTGCCAGCAACTACCTTGCGGGTGAAGGCCCTGAAGCTTTCTTT | TRBV6-6 | - | 15 | TRBJ1-1 | -
CASSPGTDNSPLHF | TGTGCCAGCTCACCCGGGACAGACAATTCACCCCTCCACTTT | TRBV18 | once | 14 | TRBJ1-6 | TRBD1
CAWSGGALNTEAFF | TGTGCCTGGAGCGGGGGAGCTTTGAACACTGAAGCTTTCTTT | TRBV30 | once | 14 | TRBJ1-1 | -
CASSYSPESPNEQYF | TGTGCCAGCAGTTACTCGCCCGAGTCTCCCAACGAGCAGTACTTC | TRBV6-5 | - | 15 | TRBJ2-7 | -
CASSLYSLLIPNNYGYTF | TGTGCCAGCAGTTTATACTCCCTCCTGATCCCGAATAACTATGGCTACACCTTC | TRBV28 | - | 18 | TRBJ1-2 | -
CASSYGLAGEYYEQYF | TGTGCCAGCAGTTACGGTCTAGCAGGGGAGTACTACGAGCAGTACTTC | TRBV6-5 | - | 16 | TRBJ2-7 | -
CASSPGLAGTSYEQYF | TGTGCCAGCAGCCCGGGACTAGCGGGGACCTCCTACGAGCAGTACTTC | TRBV7-2 | - | 16 | TRBJ2-7 | TRBD2
CASSSGTGGYEQYF | TGTGCCAGCAGCTCCGGGACAGGGGGCTACGAGCAGTACTTC | TRBV13 | - | 14 | TRBJ2-7 | TRBD1